This entry lists 30 T cell receptor beta chains sequenced from one sample in a study of Tregs in tolerant kidney transplant recipients. Recipients received nonmyeloablative bone marrow transplants from related graft donors, with transient mixed chimerism. This table comes from immunoSEQ multiplex PCR, and its TCRdb copy is limited to in-frame clones, with some not included. Of about 50,000 clones detected, more than 70% appear once; the ten largest clones hold 15% to 19%. The sequencing used CD8+ T cells from blood (PBMCs), collected 12 months after the transplant. These receptors all come from a human patient who received a combined kidney and bone marrow transplant. Some T cells may be the graft donor's.

The gene calls are TRBV4-1 and TRBJ2-1, with 8 bases identical to TRBD2. CDR1 is MGHRA, CDR2 YSYEKL, per germline. The CDR3 consists of 14 residues. The V gene end was trimmed by 3 bases and the J gene end by 9 bases; junction bases not matched to a gene: 7. Written as DNA, the CDR3 is TGCGCCAGCAGCCATCAAGTAGCGGGATCTGAGCAGTTCTTC. This sequence encodes CASSHQVAGSEQFF.

The chain uses TRBV7-9 and TRBJ2-2; a possible D gene is TRBD2 (5 bases). Germline values: CDR1 SEHNR, CDR2 FQNEAQ (reference sequence). V lost 2 bases to trimming and J lost 1 base, with 14 bases between them. The CDR3 is 17 residues long. This CDR3 is CASSLPLRAQNTGELFF. In DNA form, the CDR3 reads TGTGCCAGCAGCTTACCTCTGAGGGCGCAGAACACCGGGGAGCTGTTTTTT.

The rearrangement uses TRBV4-2 and TRBJ2-3; D is unclear. Looked up from germline, CDR1 is LGHNA and CDR2 is YNFKEQ. Trimming cost V 1 base and J 3 bases, with 11 bases left between them. The CDR3 length is 15 residues. The CDR3 loop is CASSQVMKLTDTQYF. In DNA form, the CDR3 reads TGTGCCAGCAGCCAAGTGATGAAGCTAACAGATACGCAGTATTTT.

A few counts support this clone. The rearrangement joins TRBV21-1 to TRBJ1-4. TRBV21-1 is deemed a pseudogene. The CDR3 is 16 residues long. The chain's CDR3 is CASSTTAGGNNEKLFF. CDR3 DNA: TGTGCCAGCAGCACCACAGCGGGAGGAAATAATGAAAAACTGTTTTTT.

V is TRBV10-1 and J is TRBJ2-3, with TRBD2 identical over 11 bases. The trim removed 2 bases at V and 3 bases at J, leaving 13 bases unmatched. Looked up from germline, CDR1 is WNHNN and CDR2 is SYGVQD (reference sequence). The CDR3 is 19 amino acids. CDR3 loop: CASSEPPLSGRDDTDTQYF. Here the CDR3 DNA reads TGCGCCAGCAGTGAGCCCCCCCTTAGCGGGAGGGACGATACAGATACGCAGTATTTT.

Only one count was recorded for this clone. The gene calls are TRBV5-6 and TRBJ2-7; 7 nucleotides agree with TRBD2. The V gene end was trimmed by 4 bases and the J gene end by 2 bases; junction bases not matched to a gene: 6. This CDR3 spans 14 amino acids. Germline V gene data show CDR1 as SGHDT and CDR2 as YYEEEE. DNA of the CDR3: TGTGCCAGCAGCAGCGGGGCAATCCCCTACGAGCAGTACTTC. It specifies CASSSGAIPYEQYF.

J is TRBJ2-1 and V is TRBV7-2, with D perhaps TRBD2 (5 bases). The CDR3 length is 14 residues. V was pared by 6 bases and J by 2 bases, with 11 bases between. Germline V lookup: CDR1 SGHTA, CDR2 FQGNSA. CDR3 DNA sequence: TGTGCCAGCAGAGATAGCGACCCCTACAATGAGCAGTTCTTC. This encodes CASRDSDPYNEQFF.

The chain couples TRBV5-4 to TRBJ2-3, with 9 bases fitting TRBD1. The CDR3 loop spans 16 amino acids. Trimming removed 4 bases from V and 6 bases from J; junction bases left unmatched: 12. The germline gives CDR1 SGHNT, CDR2 YYREEE (reference sequence). The CDR3 sequence is CASSEDRDRVWDTQYF. The CDR3 region has the DNA TGTGCCAGCAGCGAAGACCGGGACAGGGTGTGGGATACGCAGTATTTT.

V usage is TRBV13 and J usage is TRBJ2-5; D perhaps matches TRBD2 (6 bases). Trimming took 0 bases from V and 5 from J, leaving 13 bases between them. The CDR3 totals 15 residues. Germline lookup yields CDR1 PRHDT and CDR2 FYEKMQ (reference sequence). CDR3 DNA sequence: TGTGCCAGCAGCTTAGGACTCAATGGGGGGGAGACCCAGTACTTC. Translated: CASSLGLNGGETQYF.

The rearrangement uses TRBV6-5 and TRBJ1-2; D possibly corresponds to TRBD1 (5 bases). The CDR3 loop spans 13 amino acids. Germline V gene sequence: CDR1 MNHEY, CDR2 SVGAGI. V was pared by 8 bases and J by 4 bases, with 14 bases between. DNA of the CDR3: TGTGCCAGCGGGCTTACAGGAACCTATGGCTACACCTTC. Residues: CASGLTGTYGYTF.

The chain is built from TRBV7-6 and TRBJ1-3; weak D call: TRBD1 (6 bases). Between the trimmed V and J ends, which lost 2 bases and 0 bases, there was a span of 11 bases. This CDR3 region has 16 residues. CDR1 is SGHVS and CDR2 is FNYEAQ in the germline V gene. The CDR3 reads CASSLRQADSGNTIYF. In DNA, the CDR3 is TGTGCCAGCAGCTTACGACAGGCCGACTCTGGAAACACCATATATTTT.

J is TRBJ1-3 and V is TRBV14; D unclear. This CDR3 has 14 amino acids. The ends were cut back, 3 bases at V and 1 base at J, with 7 bases in the middle. Germline CDR1 SGHDN, CDR2 FVKESK. CDR3 sequence (DNA): TGTGCCAGCAGCCATACCGGGTCTGGAAACACCATATATTTT. This encodes CASSHTGSGNTIYF.

This chain links TRBV7-2 with TRBJ2-7, with 10 bases identical to TRBD2. Germline lookup yields CDR1 SGHTA and CDR2 FQGNSA. V gave up 0 bases and J gave up 3 bases; unmatched junction bases: 5. CDR3 size: 16 residues. CDR3 region: CASSLAGTSALYEQYF. The CDR3 coding sequence is TGTGCCAGCAGCTTAGCAGGGACTAGCGCCCTCTACGAGCAGTACTTC.

This clone has a single count. This chain joins TRBV7-8 and TRBJ2-5, with 7 bases lining up with TRBD1. The DNA end is a closer match to TRBJ2-7, so the J assignment may be wrong. CDR3 length equals 15 residues. CDR1 is SGHVS and CDR2 is FQNEAQ in the germline V gene. CDR3 sequence reads: CASSLFTQGYYEQYF. For the CDR3, the DNA is TGTGCCAGCAGCTTATTTACACAGGGGTATTACGAGCAGTACTTC.

The V call is TRBV7-9, the J call TRBJ2-7, with 7 bases fitting TRBD2. V was pared by 5 bases and J by 4 bases, with 5 bases of the junction left unmatched. Germline V gene lookup returns CDR1 SEHNR and CDR2 FQNEAQ (reference sequence). The CDR3 has 13 residues. CDR3 in DNA: TGTGCCAGCAGCCAGACAGCGGGGTACGAGCAGTACTTC. It specifies CASSQTAGYEQYF.

This sequence joins TRBV5-1 and TRBJ1-6; 11 positions match TRBD1. The CDR3 has 16 amino acids. The ends lost 0 bases at V and 10 bases at J; junction bases unmatched: 6. Germline CDR1 is SGHRS and CDR2 is YFSETQ. The CDR3 DNA reads as TGCGCCAGCAGCTTGGGGACAGGGGGCAGTGGATCACCCCTCCACTTT. Translating it yields CASSLGTGGSGSPLHF.

The J gene is TRBJ2-3, the V gene TRBV10-3, with 13 positions matching TRBD2. V lost 3 bases and J lost 1; bases outside the gene matches: 4. Looked up from germline, CDR1 is ENHRY and CDR2 is SYGVKD. The CDR3 is 17 amino acids. The CDR3 protein is CAISDRGLAGGTDTQYF. The CDR3 DNA reads as TGTGCCATCAGTGATCGCGGACTAGCGGGAGGCACAGATACGCAGTATTTT.

This clone occurred a few times. The rearrangement joins TRBV9 to TRBJ2-1, with 12 bases fitting TRBD2. The CDR3 is made up of 14 amino acids. V was clipped by 6 bases and J by 7 bases; unmatched bases: 5. From germline, CDR1 is SGDLS and CDR2 YYNGEE. CDR3 nucleotide sequence: TGTGCCAGCACACAAACTAGCGGGGGGAATGAGCAGTTCTTC. Its protein product is CASTQTSGGNEQFF.

The rearrangement links TRBV4-2 to TRBJ1-5, with 7 bases identical to TRBD1. J gave up 5 bases and V 2 bases, and 15 bases lay outside the gene matches. This CDR3 has 18 amino acids. The germline CDR1 and CDR2 sequences are LGHNA and YNFKEQ. The CDR3, as DNA: TGTGCCAGCAGCCAATGGTTACTTGAACATGACAGGGATCAGCCCCAGCATTTT. Amino acids: CASSQWLLEHDRDQPQHF.

Points on this clone: At one end the junction does not follow the germline gene, possibly because of a read error. The rearrangement uses TRBV30 and TRBJ2-1, with 8 bases identical to TRBD2. The CDR3 is 14 residues long. Germline CDR1 reads GTSNPN; CDR2 reads SVGIG (reference sequence). The CDR3 sequence: CALSSGIGYSEQFF. The CDR3 region has the DNA TGTGCCTTGAGTAGCGGGATTGGCTACAGTGAGCAGTTCTTC.

The J gene is TRBJ1-1, the V gene TRBV9; tentative D call: TRBD1 (6 bases). Germline V gene lookup returns CDR1 SGDLS and CDR2 YYNGEE. There are 15 residues in the CDR3. Deletions cut 2 bases from V and 0 bases from J, with 11 bases between. The CDR3 sequence: CASSVTGSVNTEAFF. CDR3 DNA: TGTGCCAGCAGCGTCACAGGGTCGGTGAACACTGAAGCTTTCTTT.

The chain joins TRBV7-6 to TRBJ2-7; perhaps TRBD1 as D (6 bases). Germline-derived CDR1 and CDR2 are SGHVS and FNYEAQ. CDR3 size: 13 residues. V was shortened by 5 bases and J by 1 base, with 9 bases between the two germline ends. As DNA, the CDR3 is TGTGCCAGCAGCACAGGACAGTCCTACGAGCAGTACTTC. Protein: CASSTGQSYEQYF.

This chain links TRBV5-4 with TRBJ1-2, with 10 bases aligning to TRBD1. After removal of 4 bases from V and 3 bases from J, the junction contained 9 bases not matched to a gene. Germline V lookup: CDR1 SGHNT, CDR2 YYREEE (reference sequence). This CDR3 comprises 16 residues. CDR3 nucleotide sequence: TGTGCCAGCAGCACCGGGACAGGGGTTAGGTACTATGGCTACACCTTC. Its translation is CASSTGTGVRYYGYTF.

This chain joins TRBV4-1 and TRBJ2-2, with D maybe TRBD1 (5 bases). V was shortened by 11 bases and J by 4 bases, with 20 bases between the two germline ends. The CDR3 length is 15 residues. The germline gives CDR1 MGHRA, CDR2 YSYEKL. Here the CDR3 DNA reads TGCGCCGGCAAAGGTGACAGCTCGGGCACCGGGGAGCTGTTTTTT. Translation: CAGKGDSSGTGELFF.

The rearrangement joins TRBV9 to TRBJ2-2; TRBD1 might be the D (6 bases). This CDR3 contains 14 residues. The V end was cut by 3 bases, the J end by 6 bases, with 12 bases between. Per germline, CDR1 SGDLS and CDR2 YYNGEE. The CDR3 DNA sequence: TGTGCCAGCAGCGCCAGGGGTGGGGCCGGGGAGCTGTTTTTT. Its protein product is CASSARGGAGELFF.

The rearrangement links TRBV19 to TRBJ2-7, with 9 bases aligning to TRBD1. The germline V gene has CDR1 LNHDA and CDR2 SQIVND (reference sequence). The J segment lost 3 bases and the V segment lost 7 bases, leaving 7 bases of the junction unmatched. The CDR3 totals 14 residues. CDR3 sequence reads: CASTPRDRVYEQYF. In DNA form, the CDR3 reads TGTGCCAGTACTCCTAGGGACAGGGTCTACGAGCAGTACTTC.

The chain combines TRBV7-6 with TRBJ2-5, with 7 bases fitting TRBD1. The DNA end is more similar to TRBJ2-7, so the J call may be wrong. The CDR3 extends over 14 amino acids. The germline CDR1 and CDR2 sequences are SGHVS and FNYEAQ. This CDR3 reads CASSATGLSYEQYF. Here the CDR3 DNA reads TGTGCCAGCAGCGCGACAGGGCTATCCTACGAGCAGTACTTC.

A single count supports this clone. This chain connects TRBV5-6 to TRBJ1-2; D gene unclear. This CDR3 spans 13 amino acids. V lost 0 bases and J lost 4, with 7 bases in between. The germline V gene encodes CDR1 SGHDT and CDR2 YYEEEE. The CDR3 reads CASSLAGGYGYTF. CDR3 coding DNA: TGTGCCAGCAGCTTGGCAGGAGGCTATGGCTACACCTTC.

V and J are TRBV27 and TRBJ1-1; possibly TRBD1 for D (5 bases). The CDR3 runs to 15 residues. Germline-derived CDR1 and CDR2 are MNHEY and SMNVEV (reference sequence). Trimming left V 0 bases short and J 0 bases short, with 8 bases between. In nucleotides, the CDR3 is TGTGCCAGCAGTTTATCGGCCAGGGTGAACACTGAAGCTTTCTTT. It is translated as CASSLSARVNTEAFF.

J is TRBJ2-2 and V is TRBV9; the D gene is possibly TRBD1 (6 bases). The CDR3 totals 14 residues. Germline values: CDR1 SGDLS, CDR2 YYNGEE. V lost 0 bases to trimming and J lost 6 bases, with 9 bases between them. The DNA of the CDR3 is TGTGCCAGCAGCGTAGTTACAGGGTCCGGGGAGCTGTTTTTT. Protein: CASSVVTGSGELFF.